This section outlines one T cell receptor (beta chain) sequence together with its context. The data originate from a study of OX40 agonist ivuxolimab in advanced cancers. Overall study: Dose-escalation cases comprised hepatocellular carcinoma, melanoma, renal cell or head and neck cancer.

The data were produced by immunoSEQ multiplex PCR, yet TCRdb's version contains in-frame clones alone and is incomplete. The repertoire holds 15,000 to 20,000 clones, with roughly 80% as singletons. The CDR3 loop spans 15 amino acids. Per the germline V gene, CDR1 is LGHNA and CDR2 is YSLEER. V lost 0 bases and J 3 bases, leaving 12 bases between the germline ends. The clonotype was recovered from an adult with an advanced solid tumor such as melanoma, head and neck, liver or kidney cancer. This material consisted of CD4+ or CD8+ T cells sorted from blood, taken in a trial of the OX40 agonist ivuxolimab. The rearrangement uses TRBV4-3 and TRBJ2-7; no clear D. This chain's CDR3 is CASSQDFPGIYEQYF. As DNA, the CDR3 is TGCGCCAGCAGCCAAGATTTTCCGGGTATCTACGAGCAGTACTTC.